Below, 31 T cell receptor beta chains from the same sample are listed, as sequenced in a study of cytomegalovirus exposure and HLA in healthy donors. Profiling relied on immunoSEQ multiplex PCR, and the TCRdb table lists in-frame clones only, not all of them. The sample has 150,000 to 200,000 clones; less than 85% are singletons. Sequences were obtained from PBMCs. These receptor sequences come from a man aged 18-30 years in good health and CMV-seropositive.

This clone was seen a single time. The CDR3 DNA reads TGCGCCAGCAGCCCGGTGGGAGGGAGAGACTATGGCTACACCTTC. The encoded protein is CASSPVGGRDYGYTF. V gene TRBV5-1 combines with J gene TRBJ1-2; D gene unclear. Germline V gene sequence: CDR1 SGHRS, CDR2 YFSETQ. The V and J ends lost 4 bases and 3 bases respectively, with 16 bases between them. The CDR3 consists of 15 residues.

This clone is a singleton in its sample. V and J are TRBV10-3 and TRBJ1-1; TRBD1 matches 7 bases. Germline-derived CDR1 and CDR2 are ENHRY and SYGVKD. The CDR3 loop spans 15 amino acids. The ends lost 10 bases at V and 0 bases at J; junction bases unmatched: 11. The CDR3 sequence: CATTPGQLMNTEAFF. In DNA, the CDR3 is TGTGCCACCACACCGGGACAGCTGATGAACACTGAAGCTTTCTTT.

This chain uses TRBV30 with TRBJ2-7; D is unresolved. Germline CDR1 and CDR2: GTSNPN and SVGIG (reference sequence). CDR3 length: 12 amino acids. Trimming stripped 0 bases from V and 7 bases from J, with 10 bases between. The CDR3 DNA is TGTGCCTGGAGTGTGTCCGTCCAGGAGCAGTACTTC. Translating gives CAWSVSVQEQYF.

The chain couples TRBV28 to TRBJ2-3; 11 positions agree with TRBD2. Germline-derived CDR1 and CDR2 are MDHEN and SYDVKM. CDR3 length: 17 residues. V dropped 4 bases and J dropped 1; count of bases not matched to a gene: 7. As DNA, the CDR3 is TGTGCCAGCAGTTCCCCGGGACTAGCGGAGGGCACAGATACGCAGTATTTT. Its protein is CASSSPGLAEGTDTQYF.

The CDR3 DNA reads as TGTGCCAGCAGTGAAGCTATTTGGGGGGGCACAGATACGCAGTATTTT. This encodes CASSEAIWGGTDTQYF. The genes are TRBV6-1 and TRBJ2-3, with TRBD2 as a possible D gene (6 bases). Germline V lookup: CDR1 MNHNS, CDR2 SASEGT. V was trimmed by 0 bases and J by 1 base, leaving 11 bases between them. CDR3 length equals 16 residues.

The rearrangement uses TRBV28 and TRBJ1-5; 8 nucleotides match TRBD1. Germline lookup yields CDR1 MDHEN and CDR2 SYDVKM. This CDR3 region has 14 residues. V dropped 6 bases and J dropped 5; count of bases not matched to a gene: 6. CDR3: CASSFTGGHQPQHF. The CDR3 coding sequence is TGTGCCAGCAGCTTTACAGGGGGGCATCAGCCCCAGCATTTT. Full variable domain (rest looked up from reference TRBV28 and TRBJ1-5): DVKVTQSSRYLVKRTGEKVFLECVQDMDHENMFWYRQDPGLGLRLIYFSYDVKMKEKGDIPEGYSVSREKKERFSLILESASTNQTSMYLCASSFTGGHQPQHFGDGTRLSIL.

This chain joins TRBV9 and TRBJ2-1; 8 bases line up with TRBD2. The CDR3 extends over 15 amino acids. CDR1 is SGDLS and CDR2 is YYNGEE in the germline V gene. The V and J ends lost 3 bases and 4 bases, in that order; junction bases with no gene match: 6. This chain's CDR3 is CASSAGGAGYNEQFF. DNA of the CDR3: TGTGCCAGCAGCGCCGGGGGGGCAGGGTACAATGAGCAGTTCTTC.

The gene calls are TRBV19 and TRBJ2-7; 7 nucleotides line up with TRBD2. The CDR3 loop spans 14 amino acids. The V gene's germline CDR1 is LNHDA and CDR2 SQIVND (reference sequence). The J segment lost 6 bases and the V segment lost 3 bases, leaving 8 bases of the junction unmatched. CDR3 residues: CASSIGRPGGEQYF. CDR3 in DNA: TGTGCCAGTAGTATCGGGCGGCCGGGGGGCGAGCAGTACTTC.

The CDR3, as DNA: TGTGCCAGCAGGGACAGGAATAAAGACTATGGCTACACCTTC. Amino acids: CASRDRNKDYGYTF. This sequence joins TRBV6-5 and TRBJ1-2; 7 bases line up with TRBD1. Germline assignment: CDR1 MNHEY and CDR2 SVGAGI. The CDR3 is 14 amino acids. The V and J ends lost 6 bases and 3 bases, in that order; junction bases with no gene match: 7.

This clone was seen once. This rearrangement joins TRBV7-2 to TRBJ1-6, with D possibly matching TRBD1 (6 bases). Germline CDR1 SGHTA, CDR2 FQGNSA. Trimming shortened V by 5 bases and J by 10 bases, and 15 bases separated the two germline ends. The CDR3 is 14 amino acids. CDR3 amino acids: CASSQAGVVSPLHF. CDR3 nucleotide sequence: TGTGCCAGCAGCCAAGCAGGGGTGGTGTCACCCCTCCACTTT. The whole variable domain, filled in from reference TRBV7-2 and TRBJ1-6, reads GAGVSQSPSNKVTEKGKDVELRCDPISGHTALYWYRQSLGQGLEFLIYFQGNSAPDKSGLPSDRFSAERTGGSVSTLTIQRTQQEDSAVYLCASSQAGVVSPLHFGNGTRLTVT.

The chain employs TRBV7-9 and TRBJ1-2, with unresolved D. Trimming removed 5 bases from V and 4 bases from J, with 14 bases in between. Germline V gene lookup returns CDR1 SEHNR and CDR2 FQNEAQ (reference sequence). This CDR3 is 14 amino acids long. The CDR3 sequence is CASSQGGSPYGYTF. The CDR3 DNA is TGTGCCAGCAGCCAAGGCGGCAGTCCCTATGGCTACACCTTC.

The chain joins TRBV6-5 to TRBJ1-3; TRBD1 matches at 9 bases. This CDR3 spans 15 amino acids. Trimming took 5 bases from V and 3 from J; bases not matched to a gene: 5. CDR1 is MNHEY, CDR2 SVGAGI, per germline. The CDR3 protein is CASSHRDRDGNTIYF. CDR3 DNA sequence: TGTGCCAGCAGTCACCGGGACAGGGATGGAAACACCATATATTTT.

The chain links TRBV10-3 to TRBJ2-1; D unclear. Germline assignment: CDR1 ENHRY and CDR2 SYGVKD. The CDR3 has 14 residues. V was pared by 0 bases and J by 5 bases, with 8 bases between. CDR3 sequence reads: CAISESGSNNEQFF. The CDR3 DNA sequence: TGTGCCATCAGTGAGTCGGGCAGCAACAATGAGCAGTTCTTC.

The J gene is TRBJ1-4, the V gene TRBV29-1, with D perhaps matching TRBD1 (6 bases). This CDR3 is built from 13 residues. V was shortened by 5 bases and J by 3 bases, with 10 bases between the two germline ends. Looked up from germline, CDR1 is SQVTM and CDR2 is ANQGSEA. In nucleotides, the CDR3 is TGCAGCGTTCCCAGGACAGCTAATGAAAAACTGTTTTTT. Encoded protein: CSVPRTANEKLFF.

This chain uses TRBV19 with TRBJ2-6; D might be TRBD2 (5 bases). The length of the CDR3 is 16 residues. The germline CDR1 and CDR2 sequences are LNHDA and SQIVND (reference sequence). The V end was cut by 4 bases, the J end by 0 bases, with 10 bases between. DNA of the CDR3: TGTGCCAGTAGTACTAAGCGGTTCTCTGGGGCCAACGTCCTGACTTTC. Its protein product is CASSTKRFSGANVLTF.

This clone turned up a few times. V usage is TRBV11-2 and J usage is TRBJ1-2, with D perhaps TRBD1 (6 bases). There are 14 residues in the CDR3. With 5 bases removed from V and 5 bases from J, the gap between germline ends came to 15 bases. Germline V gene sequence: CDR1 SGHAT, CDR2 FQNNGV. The DNA of the CDR3 is TGTGCCAGCAGCCCACACAGGGAACCATATGGCTACACCTTC. Protein sequence: CASSPHREPYGYTF.

V is TRBV10-1 and J is TRBJ2-3, with a possible D match to TRBD2 (5 bases). Trimming removed 3 bases at V and 3 bases at J, with 13 bases between. Germline-derived CDR1 and CDR2 are WNHNN and SYGVQD (reference sequence). The CDR3 is 15 amino acids. CDR3 residues: CASSDTAVGTDTQYF. The CDR3 nucleotides read TGCGCCAGCAGTGACACAGCGGTAGGGACAGATACGCAGTATTTT.

The gene calls are TRBV28 and TRBJ1-4, with 11 nucleotides matching TRBD1. There are 16 residues in the CDR3. Unmatched junction bases numbered 10, after V lost 3 bases and J lost 10 bases. CDR1 MDHEN and CDR2 SYDVKM come from the germline V gene. The CDR3, as DNA: TGTGCCAGCAGTTTGGACTGGACAGGGGGCGTCGGAAAACTGTTTTTT. This encodes CASSLDWTGGVGKLFF.

The J gene is TRBJ2-7, the V gene TRBV4-1, with 10 bases aligning to TRBD2. CDR3 length: 14 amino acids. V dropped 2 bases and J dropped 3; count of bases not matched to a gene: 1. CDR1 MGHRA and CDR2 YSYEKL come from the germline V gene. The CDR3 nucleotides are TGCGCCAGCAGCCAACTAGCGGGGGACTACGAGCAGTACTTC. Amino acid sequence: CASSQLAGDYEQYF.

The chain has TRBV16 and TRBJ2-1; D gene uncertain. Germline CDR1 is KGHSY and CDR2 is FQNENV. Trimming removed 5 bases from V and 0 bases from J, with 5 bases in between. The CDR3 consists of 13 residues. The CDR3 DNA reads TGTGCCAGCAGCTTGAGCTCCTACAATGAGCAGTTCTTC. It is translated as CASSLSSYNEQFF.

The chain couples TRBV28 to TRBJ2-1; 12 positions agree with TRBD2. Germline V CDR1 and CDR2: MDHEN, SYDVKM. The CDR3 length is 16 residues. V gave up 7 bases and J gave up 6 bases; unmatched junction bases: 10. This CDR3 reads CASTPLKLAGGNEQFF. The CDR3 region has the DNA TGTGCCAGCACACCTCTCAAACTAGCGGGGGGCAATGAGCAGTTCTTC.

This chain links TRBV2 with TRBJ1-5, with D perhaps TRBD1 (5 bases). V dropped 5 bases and J dropped 0 bases, with 8 bases sitting between them. This CDR3 spans 14 amino acids. Germline assignment: CDR1 SNHLY and CDR2 FYNNEI. The CDR3 reads CASSRGLSNQPQHF. The CDR3, as DNA: TGTGCCAGCAGTCGGGGACTTAGCAATCAGCCCCAGCATTTT.

V usage is TRBV19 and J usage is TRBJ2-1, with 7 nucleotides matching TRBD2. The V and J ends lost 5 bases and 5 bases, in that order; junction bases with no gene match: 3. Germline V lookup: CDR1 LNHDA, CDR2 SQIVND (reference sequence). The CDR3 consists of 13 residues. The CDR3 reads CASSGLGDNEQFF. CDR3 DNA sequence: TGTGCCAGTAGTGGACTAGGGGACAATGAGCAGTTCTTC.

For this clone: This specimen includes other DNA sequences encoding the same CDR3. The chain carries TRBV6-4 and TRBJ2-1, with D perhaps matching TRBD2 (6 bases). CDR3 size: 17 residues. In germline, CDR1 is MRHNA, CDR2 SNTAGT. Deletions cut 2 bases from V and 0 bases from J, with 14 bases between. The CDR3 region is CASSDSIAVSSYNEQFF. CDR3 coding DNA: TGTGCCAGCAGTGACAGCATAGCGGTAAGCTCCTACAATGAGCAGTTCTTC.

This clone was counted a single time. A read error may produce the germline difference seen at one junction end. This sequence joins TRBV5-1 and TRBJ2-6, with D tentatively TRBD2 (5 bases). The CDR3 has 15 residues. In germline, CDR1 is SGHRS, CDR2 YFSETQ. Here the CDR3 DNA reads TGCGCCAGCAGGTTGGACTTCTCTGGGGCCAACGTCCTGACTTTC. Protein sequence: CASRLDFSGANVLTF.

The DNA of the CDR3 is TGTGCCAGCAGCTCGGGACAGGTCCGGGAGACCCAGTACTTC. Translated, it gives CASSSGQVRETQYF. The chain combines TRBV11-2 with TRBJ2-5, with 8 bases lining up with TRBD1. Trimming at V came to 4 bases and at J to 5 bases, leaving 6 bases not matched to a gene. From germline, CDR1 is SGHAT and CDR2 FQNNGV. The CDR3 contains 14 residues.

This chain uses TRBV6-4 with TRBJ2-3; the match to TRBD1 covers 11 bases. The V segment lost 4 bases and the J segment 4 bases; nucleotides outside the gene matches: 1. The germline V gene has CDR1 MRHNA and CDR2 SNTAGT. This CDR3 comprises 14 residues. CDR3 protein: CASSAGQGADTQYF. The CDR3 DNA reads as TGTGCCAGCAGTGCGGGACAGGGGGCAGATACGCAGTATTTT.

The chain recombines TRBV19 with TRBJ2-7; 8 nucleotides match TRBD1. Germline V gene data show CDR1 as LNHDA and CDR2 as SQIVND (reference sequence). This CDR3 comprises 14 residues. With 5 bases clipped from V and 2 bases from J, the junction kept 5 bases outside the gene matches. Here the CDR3 DNA reads TGTGCCAGTAGTCTAGGACAGGGTCCCTACGAGCAGTACTTC. Encoded protein: CASSLGQGPYEQYF.

The V call is TRBV6-6, the J call TRBJ2-2; no firm D call. Trimming cost V 2 bases and J 6 bases, with 13 bases left between them. Germline V gives CDR1 MNHNY, CDR2 SVGAGI (reference sequence). There are 15 residues in the CDR3. The CDR3 nucleotides read TGTGCCAGCAGTTACCCTAGTTTAGTCGCCGGGGAGCTGTTTTTT. Translated, it gives CASSYPSLVAGELFF.

This clone was picked up one time. This sequence joins TRBV5-1 and TRBJ2-7; 7 bases line up with TRBD1. CDR3 length: 15 residues. Germline V lookup: CDR1 SGHRS, CDR2 YFSETQ. Trimming removed 1 base from V and 3 bases from J; junction bases left unmatched: 7. The CDR3 spells CASSLTGDSIYEQYF. The CDR3, as DNA: TGCGCCAGCAGCTTGACAGGGGATTCCATCTACGAGCAGTACTTC.

The J gene is TRBJ2-5, the V gene TRBV2, with 7 bases identical to TRBD2. CDR1 and CDR2 (germline): SNHLY, FYNNEI. V shed 6 bases, J shed 5 bases, and the junction held 6 bases outside the gene matches. This CDR3 is built from 13 residues. The CDR3 sequence: CASRGGARETQYF. The DNA of the CDR3 is TGTGCCAGCAGGGGAGGGGCGAGGGAGACCCAGTACTTC.